This T cell receptor (beta chain) was identified in a study of OX40 agonist ivuxolimab in advanced cancers. About the study: Clinicians treated patients with ivuxolimab, an agonistic anti-OX40 (CD134) antibody. The study, taken as a whole, reports: CD8+ T cells averaged more expanded clones than CD4+.

CDR3 length: 15 amino acids. The V and J ends lost 8 bases and 0 bases respectively, with 16 bases between them. CDR1 and CDR2 from the germline V gene are SGHDN and FVKESK. The method was immunoSEQ multiplex PCR; TCRdb's version includes in-frame clones alone and lacks a portion of them. The top ten hold about a tenth of the sample, which has about 30,000 clones, under 80% seen once. With regard to this clone: As yet, its antigen is unknown.

The specimen was CD4+ or CD8+ T cells sorted from blood, collected in a trial of the OX40 agonist ivuxolimab. The receptor comes from an adult with an advanced solid tumor such as melanoma, head and neck, liver or kidney cancer. This chain links TRBV14 with TRBJ1-2, with TRBD1 as a possible D gene (5 bases). The CDR3 DNA sequence: TGTGCCAGCGGTCTGTGGGGGGGAGCTAACTATGGCTACACCTTC. Translated, it gives CASGLWGGANYGYTF.